These T cell receptor beta chains were read from a single sample in a study of metastatic and nonmetastatic thyroid tumors. TCRdb re-analyzed the PCR reads using MiXCR. The table records 20,000 to 25,000 clones, approximately 30% of them present only once. The sequencing input was tumor tissue. The receptors shown here come from a female donor with papillary thyroid cancer or a benign thyroid nodule (not recorded which). Some clones in this sample may be carry-over from other donors' samples. Each CDR3 is given with its conserved first and last residue. The D gene is left open where the match is weak. Some rows have no size entry. The others give once, few or many, or a class for an expanded clone.

j_call: TRBJ2-1; v_call: TRBV11-2; clone_size: -; d_call: -; cdr3_nt: TGTGCCAGCAGCTTAAGTGAAGGGCCGTACAATGAGCAGTTCTTC; cdr3_aa: CASSLSEGPYNEQFF
j_call: TRBJ2-7; v_call: TRBV4-3; clone_size: once; d_call: -; cdr3_nt: TGCGCCAGCAGCCAAGAGCTCGAGCTGGGGGCCCTCTACGAGCAGTACTTC; cdr3_aa: CASSQELELGALYEQYF
j_call: TRBJ2-7; v_call: TRBV6-1; clone_size: medium-sized; d_call: -; cdr3_nt: TGTGCCAGCAGTGAAGGGGACCTTCCATCTTACTACGAGCAGTACTTC; cdr3_aa: CASSEGDLPSYYEQYF
j_call: TRBJ2-7; v_call: TRBV20-1; clone_size: medium-sized; d_call: -; cdr3_nt: TGCAGTGCTAGAGACCTCGGACAGCCCTACGAGCAGTACTTC; cdr3_aa: CSARDLGQPYEQYF
j_call: TRBJ1-2; v_call: TRBV4-3; clone_size: medium-sized; d_call: -; cdr3_nt: TGCGCCAGCAGCCAAGATCACAGGGTGCCTGGCTACACCTTC; cdr3_aa: CASSQDHRVPGYTF
j_call: TRBJ2-7; v_call: TRBV20-1; clone_size: -; d_call: -; cdr3_nt: TGCAGTGCTAAAACCCTGGGGACATCGGGCGAGCAGTACTTC; cdr3_aa: CSAKTLGTSGEQYF
j_call: TRBJ1-4; v_call: TRBV11-2; clone_size: medium-sized; d_call: -; cdr3_nt: TGTGCCAGCAGCTTAGATGGGGGGGTTGCAACTAATGAAAAACTGTTTTTT; cdr3_aa: CASSLDGGVATNEKLFF
j_call: TRBJ1-1; v_call: TRBV28; clone_size: few; d_call: -; cdr3_nt: TGTGCCAGCAGTCCACAAACAGGGTTAGGCACTGAAGCTTTCTTT; cdr3_aa: CASSPQTGLGTEAFF
j_call: TRBJ2-3; v_call: TRBV6-2/TRBV6-3; clone_size: many; d_call: -; cdr3_nt: TGTGCCAGCAGTCCTACAGGGACTAGCACAGATACGCAGTATTTT; cdr3_aa: CASSPTGTSTDTQYF
j_call: TRBJ2-2; v_call: TRBV11-2; clone_size: -; d_call: -; cdr3_nt: TGTGCCAGCAGCGTTCCGTGGACCGGGGAGCTGTTTTTT; cdr3_aa: CASSVPWTGELFF
j_call: TRBJ2-2; v_call: TRBV30; clone_size: many; d_call: -; cdr3_nt: TGTGCCTGGAGTCCTGCAGTAATCACCGGGGAGCTGTTTTTT; cdr3_aa: CAWSPAVITGELFF
j_call: TRBJ2-2; v_call: TRBV3-1; clone_size: many; d_call: TRBD2; cdr3_nt: TGTGCCAGCAGCCCGAATTTGACAGCGGGGGGGAACACCGGGGAGCTGTTTTTT; cdr3_aa: CASSPNLTAGGNTGELFF
j_call: TRBJ2-7; v_call: TRBV27; clone_size: few; d_call: TRBD2; cdr3_nt: TGTGCCAGCTGGACGTGGCAGGCCGGTCGGGAGGGCGAGCAGTACTTC; cdr3_aa: CASWTWQAGREGEQYF